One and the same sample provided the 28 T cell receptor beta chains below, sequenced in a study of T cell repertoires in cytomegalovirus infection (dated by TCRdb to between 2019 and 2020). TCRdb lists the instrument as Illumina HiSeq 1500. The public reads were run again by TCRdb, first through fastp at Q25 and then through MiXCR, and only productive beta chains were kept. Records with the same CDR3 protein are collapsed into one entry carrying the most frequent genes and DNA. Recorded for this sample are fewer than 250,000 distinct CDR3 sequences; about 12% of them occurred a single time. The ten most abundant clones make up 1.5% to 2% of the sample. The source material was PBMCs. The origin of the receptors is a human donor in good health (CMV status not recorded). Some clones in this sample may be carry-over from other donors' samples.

The CDR3 DNA is TGCGCCAGCAGCTTGGCCGGGACAGGGGGCTTAGATGAGCAGTTCTTC. Protein: CASSLAGTGGLDEQFF. The chain employs TRBV5-1 and TRBJ2-1; 12 positions agree with TRBD1. Per the germline V gene, CDR1 is SGHRS and CDR2 is YFSETQ. The CDR3 contains 16 residues. With 0 bases clipped from V and 8 bases from J, the junction kept 6 bases outside the gene matches.

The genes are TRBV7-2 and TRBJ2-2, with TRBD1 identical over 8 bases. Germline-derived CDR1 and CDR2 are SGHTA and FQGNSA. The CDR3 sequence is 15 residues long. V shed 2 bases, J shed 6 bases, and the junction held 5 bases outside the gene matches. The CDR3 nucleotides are TGTGCCAGCAGCTTAACGGCAGGGGGCGCCGGGGAGCTGTTTTTT. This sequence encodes CASSLTAGGAGELFF.

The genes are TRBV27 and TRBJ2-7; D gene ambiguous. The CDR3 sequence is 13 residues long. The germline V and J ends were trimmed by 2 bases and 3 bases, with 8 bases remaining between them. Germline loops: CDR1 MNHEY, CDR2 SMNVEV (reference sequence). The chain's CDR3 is CASSLRANYEQYF. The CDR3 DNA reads TGTGCCAGCAGTTTAAGGGCCAACTACGAGCAGTACTTC.

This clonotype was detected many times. This CDR3 is CASSNKLGTPIYEQYF. The CDR3 nucleotides read TGTGCCAGCAGTAATAAACTGGGGACACCAATCTACGAGCAGTACTTC. This chain links TRBV11-1 with TRBJ2-7; weak D call: TRBD1 (6 bases). The V end was cut by 6 bases, the J end by 3 bases, with 21 bases between. Per germline, CDR1 SGHAT and CDR2 FQDESV (reference sequence). The CDR3 has 16 amino acids.

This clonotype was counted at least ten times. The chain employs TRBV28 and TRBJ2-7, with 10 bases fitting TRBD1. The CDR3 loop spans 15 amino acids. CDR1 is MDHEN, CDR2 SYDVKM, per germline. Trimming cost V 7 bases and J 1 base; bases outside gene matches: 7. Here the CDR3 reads CASNLPGQGSYEQYF. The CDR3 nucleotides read TGTGCCAGCAACCTACCGGGACAGGGGTCCTACGAGCAGTACTTC. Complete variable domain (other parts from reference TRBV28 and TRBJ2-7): DVKVTQSSRYLVKRTGEKVFLECVQDMDHENMFWYRQDPGLGLRLIYFSYDVKMKEKGDIPEGYSVSREKKERFSLILESASTNQTSMYLCASNLPGQGSYEQYFGPGTRLTVT.

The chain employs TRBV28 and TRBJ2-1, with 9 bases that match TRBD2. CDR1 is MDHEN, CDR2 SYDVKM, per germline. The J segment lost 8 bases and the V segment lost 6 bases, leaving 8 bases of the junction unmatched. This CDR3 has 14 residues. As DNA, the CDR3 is TGTGCCAGCAGACGGACTAGCGTAAGGGATGAGCAGTTCTTC. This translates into CASRRTSVRDEQFF. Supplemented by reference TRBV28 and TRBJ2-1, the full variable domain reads DVKVTQSSRYLVKRTGEKVFLECVQDMDHENMFWYRQDPGLGLRLIYFSYDVKMKEKGDIPEGYSVSREKKERFSLILESASTNQTSMYLCASRRTSVRDEQFFGPGTRLTVL.

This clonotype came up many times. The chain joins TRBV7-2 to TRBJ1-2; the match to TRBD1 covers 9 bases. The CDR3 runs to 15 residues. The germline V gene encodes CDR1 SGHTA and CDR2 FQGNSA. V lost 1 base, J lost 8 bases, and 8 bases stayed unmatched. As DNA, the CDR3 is TGTGCCAGCAGCTTAGGGGCCCCAACAGGGGGCGGCTACACCTTC. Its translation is CASSLGAPTGGGYTF.

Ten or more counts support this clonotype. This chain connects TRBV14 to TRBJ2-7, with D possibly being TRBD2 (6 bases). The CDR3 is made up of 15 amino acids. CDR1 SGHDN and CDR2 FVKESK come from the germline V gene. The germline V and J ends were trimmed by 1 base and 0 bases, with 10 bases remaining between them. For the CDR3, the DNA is TGTGCCAGCAGCCAAGGGCGGGACTTCTCCTACGAGCAGTACTTC. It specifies CASSQGRDFSYEQYF.

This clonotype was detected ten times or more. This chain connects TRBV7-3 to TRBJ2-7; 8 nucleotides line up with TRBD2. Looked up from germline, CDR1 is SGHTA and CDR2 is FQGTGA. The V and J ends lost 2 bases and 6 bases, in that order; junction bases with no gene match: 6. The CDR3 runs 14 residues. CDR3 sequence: CASSLGTSLSEQYF. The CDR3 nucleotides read TGTGCCAGCAGCTTAGGGACTAGTCTCTCCGAGCAGTACTTC.

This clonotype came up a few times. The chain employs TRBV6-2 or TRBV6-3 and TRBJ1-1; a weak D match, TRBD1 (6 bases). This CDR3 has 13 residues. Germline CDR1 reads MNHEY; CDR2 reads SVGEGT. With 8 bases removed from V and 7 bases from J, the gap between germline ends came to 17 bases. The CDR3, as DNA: TGTGCCAGCGTAAATGGAGGGGGGAATGAAGCTTTCTTT. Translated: CASVNGGGNEAFF.

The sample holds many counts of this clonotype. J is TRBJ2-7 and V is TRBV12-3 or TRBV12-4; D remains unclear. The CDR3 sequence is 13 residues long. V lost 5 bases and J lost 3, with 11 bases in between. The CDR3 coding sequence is TGTGCCAGCAGTCGCGACGGAAACTACGAGCAGTACTTC. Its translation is CASSRDGNYEQYF.

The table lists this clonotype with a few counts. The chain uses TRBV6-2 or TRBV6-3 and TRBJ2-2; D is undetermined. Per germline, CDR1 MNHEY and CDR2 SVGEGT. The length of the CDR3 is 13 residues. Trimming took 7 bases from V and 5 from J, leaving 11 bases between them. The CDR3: CASIGIPTGELFF. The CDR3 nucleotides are TGTGCCAGCATTGGGATTCCTACCGGGGAGCTGTTTTTT.

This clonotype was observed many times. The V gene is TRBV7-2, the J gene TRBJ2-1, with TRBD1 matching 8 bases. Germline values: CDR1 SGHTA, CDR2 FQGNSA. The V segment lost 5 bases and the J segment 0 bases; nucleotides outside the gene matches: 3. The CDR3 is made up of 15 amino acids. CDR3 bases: TGTGCCAGCAGCCCGGACAGGGACTCCTACAATGAGCAGTTCTTC. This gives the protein CASSPDRDSYNEQFF.

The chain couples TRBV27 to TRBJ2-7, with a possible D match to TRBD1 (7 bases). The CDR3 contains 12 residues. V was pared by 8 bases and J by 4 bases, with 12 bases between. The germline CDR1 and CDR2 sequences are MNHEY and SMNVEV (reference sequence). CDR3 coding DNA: TGTGCCAGCGGGGGGACAGTTTACGAGCAGTACTTC. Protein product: CASGGTVYEQYF.

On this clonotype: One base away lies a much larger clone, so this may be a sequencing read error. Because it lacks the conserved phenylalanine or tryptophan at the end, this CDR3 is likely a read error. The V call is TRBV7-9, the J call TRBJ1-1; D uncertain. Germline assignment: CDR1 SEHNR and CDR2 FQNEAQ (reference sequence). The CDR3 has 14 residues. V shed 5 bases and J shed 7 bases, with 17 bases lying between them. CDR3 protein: CASSLIRGSGEAFV. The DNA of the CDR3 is TGTGCCAGCAGCCTCATCCGGGGATCAGGTGAAGCTTTCGTT.

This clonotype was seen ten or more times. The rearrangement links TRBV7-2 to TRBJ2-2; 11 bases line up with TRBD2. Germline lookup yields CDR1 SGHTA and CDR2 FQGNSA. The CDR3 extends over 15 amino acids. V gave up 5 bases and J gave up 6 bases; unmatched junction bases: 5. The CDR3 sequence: CASSPLAGAPGELFF. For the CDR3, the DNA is TGTGCCAGCAGCCCACTAGCGGGAGCCCCCGGGGAGCTGTTTTTT.

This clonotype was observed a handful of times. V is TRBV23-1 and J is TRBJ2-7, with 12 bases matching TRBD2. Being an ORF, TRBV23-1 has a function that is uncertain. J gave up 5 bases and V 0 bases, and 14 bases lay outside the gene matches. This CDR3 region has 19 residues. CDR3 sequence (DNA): TGCGCCAGCAGTCAATCAGGGCCTAGCGGGAGGGGAGACCTCGACGAGCAGTACTTC. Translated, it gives CASSQSGPSGRGDLDEQYF.

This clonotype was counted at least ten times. The CDR3 is CASSPPGTSGNNEQFF. The CDR3 region has the DNA TGTGCCAGCTCACCACCGGGAACTAGCGGTAACAATGAGCAGTTCTTC. V usage is TRBV18 and J usage is TRBJ2-1; TRBD2 matches at 8 bases. Germline V gene sequence: CDR1 KGHSH, CDR2 LQKENI. The CDR3 spans 16 residues. V shed 0 bases and J 5 bases; nucleotides not matched to a gene: 6.

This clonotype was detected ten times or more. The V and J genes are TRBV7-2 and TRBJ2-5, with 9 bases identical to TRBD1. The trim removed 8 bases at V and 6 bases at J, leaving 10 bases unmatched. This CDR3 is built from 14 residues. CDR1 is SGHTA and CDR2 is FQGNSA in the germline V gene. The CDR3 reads CASSWTGVRKTQYF. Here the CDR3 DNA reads TGTGCCAGCTCCTGGACAGGGGTTAGAAAGACCCAGTACTTC.

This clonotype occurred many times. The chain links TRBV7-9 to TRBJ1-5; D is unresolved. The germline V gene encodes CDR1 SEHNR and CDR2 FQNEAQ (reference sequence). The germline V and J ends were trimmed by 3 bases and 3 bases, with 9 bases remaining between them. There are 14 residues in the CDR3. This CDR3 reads CASSFPGDNQPQHF. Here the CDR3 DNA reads TGTGCCAGCAGCTTCCCCGGCGACAATCAGCCCCAGCATTTT.

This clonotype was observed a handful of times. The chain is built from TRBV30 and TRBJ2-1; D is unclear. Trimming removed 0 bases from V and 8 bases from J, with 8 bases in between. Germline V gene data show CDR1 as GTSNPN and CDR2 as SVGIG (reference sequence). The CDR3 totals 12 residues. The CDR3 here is CAWSVVGDEQFF. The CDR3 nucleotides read TGTGCCTGGAGTGTTGTAGGCGATGAGCAGTTCTTC.

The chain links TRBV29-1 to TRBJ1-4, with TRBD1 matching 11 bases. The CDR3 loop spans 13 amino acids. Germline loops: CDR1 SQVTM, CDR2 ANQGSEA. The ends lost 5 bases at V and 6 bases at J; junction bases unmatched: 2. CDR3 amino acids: CSVPGQGDEKLFF. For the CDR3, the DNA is TGCAGCGTTCCGGGACAGGGGGATGAAAAACTGTTTTTT.

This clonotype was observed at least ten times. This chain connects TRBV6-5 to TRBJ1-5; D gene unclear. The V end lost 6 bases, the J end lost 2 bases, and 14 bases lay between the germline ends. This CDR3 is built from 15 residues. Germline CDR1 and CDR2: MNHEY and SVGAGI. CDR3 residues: CASSQTTGRNQPQHF. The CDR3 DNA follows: TGTGCCAGCAGCCAGACTACCGGCCGCAATCAGCCCCAGCATTTT.

CDR3 coding DNA: TGTGCCAGCAGCCAGTCGGGACAACCGAACACTGAAGCTTTCTTT. Its protein is CASSQSGQPNTEAFF. The V and J genes are TRBV14 and TRBJ1-1; D is perhaps TRBD1 (6 bases). The CDR3 has 15 residues. Looked up from germline, CDR1 is SGHDN and CDR2 is FVKESK. V was pared by 3 bases and J by 1 base, with 12 bases between.

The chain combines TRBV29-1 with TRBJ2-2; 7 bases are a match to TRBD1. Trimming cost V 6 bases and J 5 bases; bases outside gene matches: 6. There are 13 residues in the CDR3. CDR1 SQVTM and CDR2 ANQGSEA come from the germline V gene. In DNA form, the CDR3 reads TGCAGCGTAGCAGGGGGATGGACCGGGGAGCTGTTTTTT. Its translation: CSVAGGWTGELFF.

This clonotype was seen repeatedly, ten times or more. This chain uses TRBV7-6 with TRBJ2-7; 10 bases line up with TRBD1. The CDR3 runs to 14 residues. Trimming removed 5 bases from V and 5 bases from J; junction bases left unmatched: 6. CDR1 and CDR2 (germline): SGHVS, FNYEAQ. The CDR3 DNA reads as TGTGCCAGCAGCCGACAGGGGGCAAAGAACGAGCAGTACTTC. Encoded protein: CASSRQGAKNEQYF.

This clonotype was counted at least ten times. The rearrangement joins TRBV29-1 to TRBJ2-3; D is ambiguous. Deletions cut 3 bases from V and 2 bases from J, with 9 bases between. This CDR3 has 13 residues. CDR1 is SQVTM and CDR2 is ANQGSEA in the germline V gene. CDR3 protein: CSVDVSLTDTQYF. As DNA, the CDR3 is TGCAGCGTTGACGTGTCCCTCACAGATACGCAGTATTTT.

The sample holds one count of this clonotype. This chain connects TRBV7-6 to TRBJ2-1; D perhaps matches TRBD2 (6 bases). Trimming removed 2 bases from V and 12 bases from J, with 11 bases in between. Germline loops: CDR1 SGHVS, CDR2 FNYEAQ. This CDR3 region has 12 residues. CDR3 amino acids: CASSLSGDGQFF. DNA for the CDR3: TGTGCCAGCAGCTTATCGGGAGATGGGCAGTTCTTC.